The clone carrying this T cell receptor (beta chain) showed up many times. MiXCR was run by TCRdb on the RT-PCR reads, yielding one entry per CDR3 protein. Of about 700,000 distinct CDR3 sequences listed, 12% to 15% were seen once; the top ten hold 3% to 4.5%. After removal of 7 bases from V and 5 bases from J, the junction contained 5 bases not matched to a gene. Looked up from germline, CDR1 is SQVTM and CDR2 is ANQGSEA. This CDR3 spans 12 amino acids. The receptor was isolated from a female donor in good health, serving as a healthy control. This chain uses TRBV29-1 with TRBJ2-5, with 9 bases that match TRBD2. Specimen: memory CD4+ T cells from blood. CDR3 bases: TGCAGCGACCGGACTAGCGATGAGACCCAGTACTTC. Translation gives CSDRTSDETQYF.